Shown below are 7 T cell receptor beta chains from a single sample sequenced in a study of blood T cell repertoires in COVID-19. Data came from immunoSEQ multiplex PCR; TCRdb stores just in-frame clones and leaves some out. The sample includes under 70,000 clones, 87% of them seen just once. The sample consisted of peripheral blood. Every receptor here comes from a woman aged 55-70 years with COVID-19, enrolled during active disease.

V is TRBV30 and J is TRBJ1-4, with D perhaps TRBD1 (5 bases). The germline V gene has CDR1 GTSNPN and CDR2 SVGIG (reference sequence). The CDR3 is 14 amino acids. Trimming left V 5 bases short and J 0 bases short, with 10 bases between. CDR3 bases: TGTGCCTGGGGAAAGGGGACAACTAATGAAAAACTGTTTTTT. This gives the protein CAWGKGTTNEKLFF.

The chain couples TRBV2 to TRBJ2-1; tentatively, D is TRBD1 (5 bases). CDR3 length: 14 amino acids. The V end lost 8 bases, the J end lost 0 bases, and 11 bases lay between the germline ends. The germline CDR1 and CDR2 sequences are SNHLY and FYNNEI. CDR3 region: CASRREPSYNEQFF. The CDR3 nucleotides are TGTGCCAGCCGCAGGGAACCCTCCTACAATGAGCAGTTCTTC.

The CDR3 DNA follows: TGTGCCAGTAGCTTTGTGTCGGGGAATCAGCCCCAGCATTTT. Encoded protein: CASSFVSGNQPQHF. The genes are TRBV19 and TRBJ1-5; D remains unclear. The germline CDR1 and CDR2 sequences are LNHDA and SQIVND (reference sequence). Between the trimmed V and J ends, which lost 6 bases and 4 bases, there was a span of 13 bases. CDR3 size: 14 residues.

The rearrangement uses TRBV5-3 and TRBJ2-4; perhaps TRBD1 as D (6 bases). TRBV5-3 is classed as an ORF, of uncertain function. V lost 10 bases and J 3 bases, leaving 17 bases between the germline ends. The CDR3 covers 14 residues. Here the CDR3 reads CAATRGWDKNIQYF. In DNA form, the CDR3 reads TGTGCCGCCACTAGGGGGTGGGACAAAAACATTCAGTACTTC.

The genes are TRBV18 and TRBJ2-6; D not certain. V lost 5 bases to trimming and J lost 0 bases, with 17 bases between them. Germline V gene lookup returns CDR1 KGHSH and CDR2 LQKENI. CDR3 length: 18 amino acids. CDR3 loop: CASSDRPGGNSGANVLTF. Here the CDR3 DNA reads TGTGCCAGCTCAGATCGGCCCGGCGGAAACTCTGGGGCCAACGTCCTGACTTTC.

This chain uses TRBV5-1 with TRBJ2-1, with 8 bases fitting TRBD2. This CDR3 is 15 amino acids long. V lost 0 bases, J lost 4 bases, and 3 bases stayed unmatched. From germline, CDR1 is SGHRS and CDR2 YFSETQ. The CDR3 loop is CASSLDGRGYNEQFF. CDR3 in DNA: TGCGCCAGCAGCTTGGACGGGAGGGGATACAATGAGCAGTTCTTC.

The rearrangement joins TRBV2 to TRBJ2-1, with a possible D match to TRBD2 (6 bases). This CDR3 has 14 residues. Germline CDR1 reads SNHLY; CDR2 reads FYNNEI. The ends were cut back, 6 bases at V and 6 bases at J, with 15 bases in the middle. The CDR3 DNA follows: TGTGCCAGCAGCCGGGACTCCTACGGCAATGAGCAGTTCTTC. It encodes CASSRDSYGNEQFF.